The 24 T cell receptor beta chains reported below all come from one sample, sequenced in a study of CD8+ T cells in alopecia areata. cDNA prepared by RNA extraction and subsequent reverse transcription served as the template for sequencing. Assay used: immunoSEQ multiplex PCR; TCRdb lists only in-frame clones, some missing. In the table there are around 150,000 clones, around 55% of which are singletons. Sequenced material: CD4+ T cells sorted from blood. The receptors shown here come from a human donor in good health.

The J gene is TRBJ2-1, the V gene TRBV4-1, with 9 positions matching TRBD2. The CDR3 covers 16 residues. The V gene end was trimmed by 4 bases and the J gene end by 0 bases; junction bases not matched to a gene: 4. Germline V gene lookup returns CDR1 MGHRA and CDR2 YSYEKL. The CDR3 DNA reads TGCGCCAGCAGCCCTGGACTAGCGAGCTCCTACAATGAGCAGTTCTTC. Its protein is CASSPGLASSYNEQFF.

The chain employs TRBV14 and TRBJ2-3; no clear D. The CDR3 totals 14 residues. Germline-derived CDR1 and CDR2 are SGHDN and FVKESK. V dropped 1 base and J dropped 6 bases, with 11 bases sitting between them. CDR3 protein: CASSQASIRDTQYF. CDR3 in DNA: TGTGCCAGCAGCCAAGCGTCGATTCGGGATACGCAGTATTTT.

The chain carries TRBV4-1 and TRBJ2-1; unclear D gene. This CDR3 spans 19 amino acids. Trimming removed 1 base from V and 0 bases from J, with 19 bases in between. CDR1 is MGHRA, CDR2 YSYEKL, per germline. The CDR3 coding sequence is TGCGCCAGCAGCCAAGTTACCGGACGGCCCTGGGGCTCCTACAATGAGCAGTTCTTC. Protein product: CASSQVTGRPWGSYNEQFF.

The chain carries TRBV18 and TRBJ2-5; 10 nucleotides agree with TRBD2. V lost 9 bases, J lost 5 bases, and 6 bases stayed unmatched. Germline CDR1 and CDR2: KGHSH and LQKENI. The CDR3 has 13 amino acids. CDR3 amino acids: CASSTSGVETQYF. The CDR3 bases are TGTGCCAGTTCCACTAGCGGGGTCGAGACCCAGTACTTC.

The J gene is TRBJ2-2, the V gene TRBV7-9, with 7 bases fitting TRBD1. This CDR3 comprises 15 residues. The germline CDR1 and CDR2 sequences are SEHNR and FQNEAQ (reference sequence). V dropped 5 bases and J dropped 2; count of bases not matched to a gene: 5. The CDR3 sequence is CASSITGDNTGELFF. The CDR3 DNA reads as TGTGCCAGCAGCATAACAGGGGACAACACCGGGGAGCTGTTTTTT.

The CDR3 nucleotides are TGTGCCAGCAGCCAAGGACTAGCGGTCTACAATGAGCAGTTCTTC. This encodes CASSQGLAVYNEQFF. This chain links TRBV7-2 with TRBJ2-1; 10 bases line up with TRBD2. Germline CDR1 and CDR2: SGHTA and FQGNSA. The junction had 4 bases not matched to a gene; V was cut back by 5 bases and J by 3 bases. This CDR3 has 15 amino acids.

This chain uses TRBV4-1 with TRBJ1-2; D perhaps matches TRBD1 (6 bases). The ends were cut back, 7 bases at V and 2 bases at J, with 17 bases in the middle. The CDR3 spans 15 residues. CDR1 is MGHRA and CDR2 is YSYEKL in the germline V gene. DNA of the CDR3: TGCGCCAGCACCCCCGGAGGGAGGGGGAACTATGGCTACACCTTC. The encoded protein is CASTPGGRGNYGYTF.

This chain uses TRBV29-1 with TRBJ2-2, with D uncertain. V lost 6 bases to trimming and J lost 0 bases, with 11 bases between them. The CDR3 sequence is 14 residues long. Germline-derived CDR1 and CDR2 are SQVTM and ANQGSEA. CDR3 coding DNA: TGCAGCGTGGCAAAGGGTACGAACACCGGGGAGCTGTTTTTT. Translation gives CSVAKGTNTGELFF.

In its sample, this clone was seen once. This chain links TRBV15 with TRBJ2-6; D unclear. The CDR3 is 13 amino acids. With 7 bases removed from V and 0 bases from J, the gap between germline ends came to 4 bases. Germline V lookup: CDR1 LNHNV, CDR2 YYDKDF (reference sequence). The CDR3 DNA reads as TGTGCCACCAAGGACTCTGGGGCCAACGTCCTGACTTTC. Translated: CATKDSGANVLTF.

V usage is TRBV28 and J usage is TRBJ2-5; possibly TRBD2 for D (5 bases). The CDR3 runs to 14 residues. Per germline, CDR1 MDHEN and CDR2 SYDVKM. The V gene lost 5 bases and the J gene lost 7 bases, with 17 bases spanning the gap. Here the CDR3 DNA reads TGTGCCAGCAGTGTTGCTAGCTTGTATTCGACCCAGTACTTC. As protein: CASSVASLYSTQYF. Supplemented by reference TRBV28 and TRBJ2-5, the full variable domain reads DVKVTQSSRYLVKRTGEKVFLECVQDMDHENMFWYRQDPGLGLRLIYFSYDVKMKEKGDIPEGYSVSREKKERFSLILESASTNQTSMYLCASSVASLYSTQYFGPGTRLLVL.

The chain combines TRBV29-1 with TRBJ2-1; no firm D call. From germline, CDR1 is SQVTM and CDR2 ANQGSEA. Deletions cut 3 bases from V and 6 bases from J, with 15 bases between. CDR3 size: 14 residues. The CDR3 sequence is CSVDPGYPGNEQFF. For the CDR3, the DNA is TGCAGCGTTGATCCTGGTTATCCGGGCAATGAGCAGTTCTTC.

The V call is TRBV5-6, the J call TRBJ2-5; 9 bases fit TRBD1. J was trimmed by 5 bases and V by 2 bases; bases with no gene match: 4. CDR1 is SGHDT and CDR2 is YYEEEE in the germline V gene. The CDR3 is made up of 14 amino acids. The CDR3 coding sequence is TGTGCCAGCAGCTTACAGGGGGCGATGGAGACCCAGTACTTC. Protein product: CASSLQGAMETQYF.

The chain employs TRBV2 and TRBJ1-1; D is uncertain. The CDR3 runs 14 residues. CDR1 SNHLY and CDR2 FYNNEI come from the germline V gene. Between the trimmed V and J ends, which lost 3 bases and 8 bases, there was a span of 16 bases. CDR3 sequence reads: CASSDSTTLSEAFF. The CDR3 nucleotides are TGTGCCAGCAGTGACTCGACAACTCTCTCGGAAGCTTTCTTT.

The chain links TRBV29-1 to TRBJ1-1, with D possibly TRBD1 on 6 matching bases. CDR1 is SQVTM and CDR2 is ANQGSEA in the germline V gene. The CDR3 sequence is 15 residues long. The V end lost 3 bases, the J end lost 0 bases, and 14 bases lay between the germline ends. CDR3: CSVEGEGGVNTEAFF. The CDR3 bases are TGCAGCGTTGAGGGGGAGGGGGGAGTGAACACTGAAGCTTTCTTT.

This clone was counted between two and nine times. J is TRBJ2-3 and V is TRBV29-1, with a weak D call TRBD2 (6 bases). The CDR3 covers 14 residues. Germline assignment: CDR1 SQVTM and CDR2 ANQGSEA. V lost 5 bases and J 5 bases, leaving 17 bases between the germline ends. CDR3 protein: CSVPPGGYGDTQYF. CDR3 in DNA: TGCAGCGTTCCACCCGGAGGGTATGGAGATACGCAGTATTTT.

This clone was detected only a few times. The chain employs TRBV19 and TRBJ2-6, with 11 bases matching TRBD1. Per germline, CDR1 LNHDA and CDR2 SQIVND (reference sequence). The CDR3 covers 18 residues. The trim removed 4 bases at V and 1 base at J, leaving 6 bases unmatched. The CDR3 is CASSTYGTGGSGANVLTF. The CDR3 DNA reads TGTGCCAGTAGTACCTACGGGACAGGGGGTTCTGGGGCCAACGTCCTGACTTTC. Combining the CDR3 with reference TRBV19 and TRBJ2-6 gives the whole variable domain DGGITQSPKYLFRKEGQNVTLSCEQNLNHDAMYWYRQDPGQGLRLIYYSQIVNDFQKGDIAEGYSVSREKKESFPLTVTSAQKNPTAFYLCASSTYGTGGSGANVLTFGAGSRLTVL.

This sequence joins TRBV28 and TRBJ2-5; D may correspond to TRBD1 or TRBD2 (5 bases each). The CDR3 contains 15 residues. Trimming left V 8 bases short and J 2 bases short, with 18 bases between. Germline V CDR1 and CDR2: MDHEN, SYDVKM. The CDR3 DNA reads TGTGCCAGCGGGAGCTCAGGGTTGGGACAAGAGACCCAGTACTTC. This codes for CASGSSGLGQETQYF.

The gene calls are TRBV6-1 and TRBJ2-1; 9 bases are shared with TRBD1. CDR1 is MNHNS, CDR2 SASEGT, per germline. Unmatched junction bases numbered 8, after V lost 7 bases and J lost 4 bases. The CDR3 consists of 15 residues. CDR3 in amino acids: CASNLQGTGYNEQFF. Written as DNA, the CDR3 is TGTGCCAGCAACCTACAGGGGACAGGGTACAATGAGCAGTTCTTC.

This clone occurred a few times. V and J are TRBV14 and TRBJ2-5, with D uncertain. The germline V and J ends were trimmed by 7 bases and 5 bases, with 14 bases remaining between them. The CDR3 loop spans 13 amino acids. The germline V gene has CDR1 SGHDN and CDR2 FVKESK. The CDR3 here is CASTPSYGETQYF. CDR3 DNA sequence: TGTGCCAGCACCCCTAGTTACGGGGAGACCCAGTACTTC.

J is TRBJ1-5 and V is TRBV29-1; D unresolved. Trimming took 0 bases from V and 2 from J, leaving 8 bases between them. CDR3 length: 14 amino acids. Germline CDR1 is SQVTM and CDR2 is ANQGSEA. The CDR3 reads CSVEERVGNQPQHF. The CDR3 DNA follows: TGCAGCGTTGAAGAGAGGGTCGGCAATCAGCCCCAGCATTTT.

The chain links TRBV6-1 to TRBJ1-2, with D unclear. The CDR3 length is 14 residues. V was clipped by 6 bases and J by 0 bases, with 11 bases between them. Germline-derived CDR1 and CDR2 are MNHNS and SASEGT. CDR3 loop: CASSLKVANYGYTF. CDR3 in DNA: TGTGCCAGCAGCCTAAAGGTCGCTAACTATGGCTACACCTTC.

This clone was observed once. V is TRBV25-1 and J is TRBJ1-5, with D unclear. The V end was cut by 7 bases, the J end by 1 base, with 11 bases between. Germline CDR1 is MGHDK and CDR2 is SYGVNS. The CDR3 is 14 residues long. The CDR3 coding sequence is TGTGCCAGCATGGAGGACGGGAGCAATCAGCCCCAGCATTTT. Its translation: CASMEDGSNQPQHF.

The chain couples TRBV30 to TRBJ1-2; a possible D gene is TRBD1 (6 bases). The CDR3 consists of 15 residues. The germline V gene encodes CDR1 GTSNPN and CDR2 SVGIG (reference sequence). Trimming shortened V by 8 bases and J by 4 bases, and 23 bases separated the two germline ends. The CDR3 nucleotides are TGTGCCCGAGCAATAACAGGGCCAACGGGCTATGGCTACACCTTC. This sequence encodes CARAITGPTGYGYTF. Together with reference TRBV30 and TRBJ1-2, the CDR3 gives the full variable domain: SQTIHQWPATLVQPVGSPLSLECTVEGTSNPNLYWYRQAAGRGLQLLFYSVGIGQISSEVPQNLSASRPQDRQFILSSKKLLLSDSGFYLCARAITGPTGYGYTFGSGTRLTVV.

V and J are TRBV7-8 and TRBJ2-7, with 8 bases matching TRBD2. The germline gives CDR1 SGHVS, CDR2 FQNEAQ. The V gene end was trimmed by 5 bases and the J gene end by 4 bases; junction bases not matched to a gene: 7. CDR3 size: 14 residues. In DNA form, the CDR3 reads TGTGCCAGCAGCCGTCCCGGGACTAGGTACGAGCAGTACTTC. This codes for CASSRPGTRYEQYF.